The 26 T cell receptor beta chains below were found in one sample sequenced in a study of T cells after yellow fever vaccination. TCRdb independently ran MiXCR on the 5' RACE reads; one entry per CDR3 protein. The table records just under 600,000 distinct CDR3 sequences, roughly 13% of them present only once. The sample was PBMCs, taken on the day of the yellow fever booster vaccination. Every receptor here comes from a young man who received the YFV17D yellow fever vaccine.

In nucleotides, the CDR3 is TGTGCCAGCATCAAGGGTCCTGAAGCTTTCTTT. Its translation is CASIKGPEAFF. This chain joins TRBV5-5 and TRBJ1-1; D is undetermined. The germline gives CDR1 SGHKS, CDR2 YYEKEE (reference sequence). V was cut by 6 bases and J by 6 bases, with 9 bases left in between. This CDR3 contains 11 residues. Using reference TRBV5-5 and TRBJ1-1 for the parts outside the CDR3, the full variable domain is DAGVTQSPTHLIKTRGQQVTLRCSPISGHKSVSWYQQVLGQGPQFIFQYYEKEERGRGNFPDRFSARQFPNYSSELNVNALLLGDSALYLCASIKGPEAFFGQGTRLTVV.

The CDR3 here is CASRLEGYFTDTQYF. Written as DNA, the CDR3 is TGCGCCAGCAGACTTGAGGGCTATTTCACAGATACGCAGTATTTT. This chain joins TRBV5-1 and TRBJ2-3; D might be TRBD2 (5 bases). Trimming left V 5 bases short and J 2 bases short, with 15 bases between. The CDR3 length is 15 residues. Germline CDR1 SGHRS, CDR2 YFSETQ.

This clonotype was observed a handful of times. The rearrangement uses TRBV7-8 and TRBJ2-7; TRBD1 aligns across 7 bases. CDR1 is SGHVS and CDR2 is FQNEAQ in the germline V gene. The CDR3 extends over 12 amino acids. V shed 4 bases, J shed 11 bases, and the junction held 8 bases outside the gene matches. This CDR3 is CASSSQTGQKYF. In DNA form, the CDR3 reads TGTGCCAGCAGCTCCCAGACAGGGCAAAAGTACTTC.

The sample holds many counts of this clonotype. The rearrangement joins TRBV5-1 to TRBJ1-4; 10 bases match TRBD1. Losses at the gene ends were 4 bases for V and 10 bases for J; bases not matched to a gene: 7. This CDR3 is 14 amino acids long. Germline-derived CDR1 and CDR2 are SGHRS and YFSETQ. The CDR3 nucleotides are TGCGCCAGCAGCGACAGGGGGCCCCTGGGAAAACTGTTTTTT. Translating it yields CASSDRGPLGKLFF. Filled out from reference TRBV5-1 and TRBJ1-4, the complete variable domain reads KAGVTQTPRYLIKTRGQQVTLSCSPISGHRSVSWYQQTPGQGLQFLFEYFSETQRNKGNFPGRFSGRQFSNSRSEMNVSTLELGDSALYLCASSDRGPLGKLFFGSGTQLSVL.

This chain links TRBV28 with TRBJ2-7; the D gene could be TRBD1 or TRBD2 (5 bases each). The CDR3 sequence is 15 residues long. V lost 3 bases, J lost 6 bases, and 18 bases lay in between. The V gene's germline CDR1 is MDHEN and CDR2 SYDVKM. The CDR3 sequence: CASSLFGRGVSEQYF. CDR3 coding DNA: TGTGCCAGCAGTTTGTTCGGAAGAGGGGTGAGCGAGCAGTACTTC.

The rearrangement links TRBV18 to TRBJ2-3, with TRBD2 matching 10 bases. Germline assignment: CDR1 KGHSH and CDR2 LQKENI. With 2 bases clipped from V and 9 bases from J, the junction kept 11 bases outside the gene matches. This CDR3 contains 16 residues. Here the CDR3 DNA reads TGTGCCAGCTCACCATCTCTAGCGGGAGTGGTAGAGACGCAGTATTTT. This encodes CASSPSLAGVVETQYF.

The chain joins TRBV28 to TRBJ2-2; D not certain. Looked up from germline, CDR1 is MDHEN and CDR2 is SYDVKM. V was clipped by 6 bases and J by 6 bases, with 11 bases between them. This CDR3 contains 13 residues. CDR3 bases: TGTGCCAGCAGCTTAATGGGCGCCGGGGAGCTGTTTTTT. It encodes CASSLMGAGELFF.

The J gene is TRBJ1-2, the V gene TRBV5-1; a possible D gene is TRBD1 (6 bases). CDR1 SGHRS and CDR2 YFSETQ come from the germline V gene. Trimming shortened V by 2 bases and J by 8 bases, and 16 bases separated the two germline ends. This CDR3 region has 14 residues. The CDR3: CASSFGLGAGGYTF. CDR3 coding DNA: TGCGCCAGCAGCTTTGGATTGGGGGCGGGCGGCTACACCTTC.

The chain joins TRBV25-1 to TRBJ2-5; 7 bases line up with TRBD2. Germline CDR1 reads MGHDK; CDR2 reads SYGVNS. The CDR3 runs 15 residues. V gave up 3 bases and J gave up 1 base; unmatched junction bases: 5. Written as DNA, the CDR3 is TGTGCCAGCAGTGACGCGGGAGTCCCCCAAGAGACCCAGTACTTC. It yields the protein CASSDAGVPQETQYF.

This clonotype appeared a few times. The chain combines TRBV7-2 with TRBJ2-7, with TRBD2 identical over 8 bases. CDR1 is SGHTA, CDR2 FQGNSA, per germline. This CDR3 is built from 15 residues. V shed 5 bases, J shed 2 bases, and the junction held 8 bases outside the gene matches. DNA of the CDR3: TGTGCCAGCAGCATACTAGCGGAGGCGCCCTACGAGCAGTACTTC. Protein product: CASSILAEAPYEQYF.

This clonotype showed up just a few times. The CDR3: CASSSLRTSGTGELFF. In DNA, the CDR3 is TGTGCCAGCAGCTCACTCCGGACTAGCGGTACCGGGGAGCTGTTTTTT. This sequence joins TRBV7-8 and TRBJ2-2; TRBD2 matches at 10 bases. This CDR3 comprises 16 residues. Germline loops: CDR1 SGHVS, CDR2 FQNEAQ. The V segment lost 4 bases and the J segment 5 bases; nucleotides outside the gene matches: 7. Supplemented by reference TRBV7-8 and TRBJ2-2, the full variable domain reads GAGVSQSPRYKVAKRGQDVALRCDPISGHVSLFWYQQALGQGPEFLTYFQNEAQLDKSGLPSDRFFAERPEGSVSTLKIQRTQQEDSAVYLCASSSLRTSGTGELFFGEGSRLTVL.

This clonotype occurred many times. V gene TRBV12-3 or TRBV12-4 combines with J gene TRBJ2-2; 7 nucleotides line up with TRBD1. The CDR3 is 15 residues long. Trimming cost V 1 base and J 4 bases; bases outside gene matches: 3. CDR3 nucleotide sequence: TGTGCCAGCAGTTTAGGACAGGGCGGCACCGGGGAGCTGTTTTTT. It is translated as CASSLGQGGTGELFF.

The chain has TRBV12-3 or TRBV12-4 and TRBJ2-7, with D possibly TRBD2 on 6 matching bases. This CDR3 has 15 residues. Trimming left V 3 bases short and J 0 bases short, with 12 bases between. CDR3 sequence: CASSFGEAFSYEQYF. The CDR3 DNA follows: TGTGCCAGCAGTTTTGGGGAGGCTTTCTCCTACGAGCAGTACTTC.

This clonotype was seen at least ten times. V gene TRBV5-1 combines with J gene TRBJ2-7, with 7 bases fitting TRBD2. V lost 4 bases, J lost 4 bases, and 2 bases stayed unmatched. The CDR3 is 12 residues long. The germline gives CDR1 SGHRS, CDR2 YFSETQ. CDR3 sequence reads: CASSRTRYEQYF. The DNA of the CDR3 is TGCGCCAGCAGCAGGACTAGATACGAGCAGTACTTC.

The chain combines TRBV6-2 or TRBV6-3 with TRBJ2-1, with TRBD1 matching 7 bases. Unmatched junction bases numbered 15, after V lost 5 bases and J lost 8 bases. This CDR3 region has 16 residues. CDR1 is MNHEY and CDR2 is SVGEGT in the germline V gene. The CDR3 here is CASSLGGPPATHEQFF. Written as DNA, the CDR3 is TGTGCCAGCAGTCTAGGGGGCCCCCCTGCCACGCATGAGCAGTTCTTC.

This clonotype was counted a few times. V and J are TRBV7-9 and TRBJ2-1; D might be TRBD1 or TRBD2, each matching 6 bases. The ends were cut back, 0 bases at V and 10 bases at J, with 19 bases in the middle. CDR1 SEHNR and CDR2 FQNEAQ come from the germline V gene (reference sequence). The length of the CDR3 is 16 residues. The CDR3 nucleotides are TGTGCCAGCAGCTTAGCAGGAGGGGGGAAGGTCATCGAGCAGTTCTTC. This sequence encodes CASSLAGGGKVIEQFF.

This clonotype has just a few counts. The rearrangement links TRBV2 to TRBJ2-6; 8 bases match TRBD2. This CDR3 spans 16 amino acids. Losses at the gene ends were 10 bases for V and 0 bases for J; bases not matched to a gene: 8. Per germline, CDR1 SNHLY and CDR2 FYNNEI. CDR3 bases: TGTGCCACCCCGGGAGGGGACATCTCTGGGGCCAACGTCCTGACTTTC. This gives the protein CATPGGDISGANVLTF. The entire variable domain, with the rest obtained from reference TRBV2 and TRBJ2-6, is as follows: EPEVTQTPSHQVTQMGQEVILRCVPISNHLYFYWYRQILGQKVEFLVSFYNNEISEKSEIFDDQFSVERPDGSNFTLKIRSTKLEDSAMYFCATPGGDISGANVLTFGAGSRLTVL.

This chain's CDR3 is CASSHPSYGASRDNEQFF. As DNA, the CDR3 is TGTGCCAGCAGCCACCCGTCCTACGGGGCTAGCAGAGACAATGAGCAGTTCTTC. This chain connects TRBV2 to TRBJ2-1; D assignment may be TRBD1 or TRBD2 (5 bases each). CDR1 is SNHLY and CDR2 is FYNNEI in the germline V gene. V lost 6 bases to trimming and J lost 5 bases, with 26 bases between them. The CDR3 loop spans 18 amino acids.

CDR3 sequence: CASSLGWLRHEQYF. CDR3 DNA sequence: TGTGCCAGCAGCTTGGGGTGGTTGAGACACGAGCAGTACTTC. This rearrangement joins TRBV5-5 to TRBJ2-7; D is ambiguous. The CDR3 length is 14 residues. Trimming pared 0 bases from V and 5 bases from J, leaving 12 bases between. The germline gives CDR1 SGHKS, CDR2 YYEKEE (reference sequence).

The chain uses TRBV14 and TRBJ2-1; 12 bases agree with TRBD2. This CDR3 has 15 residues. The V and J ends lost 2 bases and 8 bases, in that order; junction bases with no gene match: 4. The germline CDR1 and CDR2 sequences are SGHDN and FVKESK. The CDR3: CASSQLAGGPYEQFF. CDR3 nucleotides: TGTGCCAGCAGCCAACTAGCGGGAGGGCCCTATGAGCAGTTCTTC.

This clonotype occurred many times. The V gene is TRBV12-3 or TRBV12-4, the J gene TRBJ1-5; D call uncertain. There are 14 residues in the CDR3. Trimming took off 2 bases at V and 0 bases at J, with 5 bases between the two ends. Here the CDR3 DNA reads TGTGCCAGCAGTTTATTGCCTAGCAATCAGCCCCAGCATTTT. As protein: CASSLLPSNQPQHF.

V and J are TRBV7-2 and TRBJ2-7; D might be TRBD2 (6 bases). Trimming took off 7 bases at V and 2 bases at J, with 15 bases between the two ends. CDR1 is SGHTA, CDR2 FQGNSA, per germline. This CDR3 is 14 amino acids long. CDR3 DNA: TGTGCCAGCAACCCGGGACTGTCTACCTACGAGCAGTACTTC. It translates to CASNPGLSTYEQYF.

The table lists this clonotype with a few counts. V and J are TRBV14 and TRBJ1-1; possible D gene TRBD1, 5 bases. The CDR3 length is 16 residues. Trimming cost V 4 bases and J 0 bases, with 15 bases left between them. CDR1 SGHDN and CDR2 FVKESK come from the germline V gene. The CDR3 here is CASSPRDGTMNTEAFF. CDR3 nucleotide sequence: TGTGCCAGCAGCCCCCGGGACGGCACCATGAACACTGAAGCTTTCTTT.

This clonotype was detected only a few times. The chain carries TRBV7-2 and TRBJ2-1; D gene ambiguous. Germline V gene sequence: CDR1 SGHTA, CDR2 FQGNSA. The CDR3 has 15 residues. The V gene lost 1 base and the J gene lost 2 bases, with 9 bases spanning the gap. CDR3 bases: TGTGCCAGCAGCTTAGAGGGTAGTACCTACAATGAGCAGTTCTTC. Translation: CASSLEGSTYNEQFF. Combining the CDR3 with reference TRBV7-2 and TRBJ2-1 gives the whole variable domain GAGVSQSPSNKVTEKGKDVELRCDPISGHTALYWYRQSLGQGLEFLIYFQGNSAPDKSGLPSDRFSAERTGGSVSTLTIQRTQQEDSAVYLCASSLEGSTYNEQFFGPGTRLTVL.

This clonotype was observed a handful of times. The rearrangement links TRBV7-2 to TRBJ2-7, with TRBD1 identical over 11 bases. The V and J ends lost 5 bases and 3 bases, in that order; junction bases with no gene match: 9. The CDR3 sequence is 16 residues long. CDR1 and CDR2 from the germline V gene are SGHTA and FQGNSA. CDR3 loop: CASSPRTGGAYYEQYF. For the CDR3, the DNA is TGTGCCAGCAGCCCGCGGACAGGGGGCGCTTACTACGAGCAGTACTTC.

Points on this clonotype: In this CDR3 the conserved last residue, phenylalanine or tryptophan, is missing, so a read error is likely. The chain carries TRBV3-1 and TRBJ2-5; D is undetermined. V was pared by 5 bases and J by 1 base, with 14 bases between. This CDR3 is 15 amino acids long. Germline V gene lookup returns CDR1 LGHDT and CDR2 YNNKEL (reference sequence). The CDR3 DNA reads as TGTGCCAGCAGCTTCACTGGCGCGGCCCAAGAGACCCAGTACTTA. This codes for CASSFTGAAQETQYL.